The rows below give T cell receptor beta chains drawn from one sample of a study of CD8+CD57+ T cells in acquired aplastic anemia. MiXCR was run by TCRdb on the reads, yielding one entry per CDR3 protein. The profile covers a few hundred thousand distinct CDR3 sequences, with 56% appearing a single time and 1.3% taken by the ten largest. Source material: sorted CD4+, CD8+, or CD8+CD57+ T cells (not recorded which) from PBMCs. The source is a human donor with aplastic anemia. CDR3s include the opening cysteine and the closing phenylalanine or tryptophan. A D gene is named only where the DNA matches it firmly. Part of the rows lack a size; the others show once, few, many or a class for expanded clones.

TRBV29-1	TRBJ1-5	-	-	CSVAGSNQPQHF	TGCAGCGTTGCTGGGAGCAATCAGCCCCAGCATTTT
TRBV20-1	TRBJ2-3	-	many	CSARLGVSTDTQYF	TGCAGTGCTAGGTTAGGAGTTAGCACAGATACGCAGTATTTT
TRBV5-5	TRBJ2-7	TRBD1	-	CASSLATGVYEQYF	TGTGCCAGCAGCTTAGCTACAGGGGTCTACGAGCAGTACTTC
TRBV6-1	TRBJ2-1	-	few	CASSEGRGVHEQFF	TGTGCCAGCAGTGAAGGTAGAGGGGTACATGAGCAGTTCTTC
TRBV20-1	TRBJ2-5	TRBD1	-	CSASPGQGAQYF	TGCAGTGCCTCTCCGGGACAGGGGGCCCAGTACTTC
TRBV7-8	TRBJ1-1	-	-	CASSPNRDTLAEAFF	TGTGCCAGCAGCCCAAACCGGGACACTCTGGCTGAAGCTTTCTTT
TRBV7-2	TRBJ1-2	-	-	CASSLALRLLNYGYTF	TGTGCCAGCAGCTTAGCTCTCAGACTGCTAAACTATGGCTACACCTTC
TRBV5-1	TRBJ1-6	-	-	CASSVGGRSSPLHF	TGCGCCAGCAGTGTCGGGGGGCGAAGTTCACCCCTCCACTTT
TRBV24-1	TRBJ2-1	-	-	CATSVAGGPWNEQFF	TGTGCCACCAGTGTTGCCGGGGGCCCTTGGAATGAGCAGTTCTTC
TRBV15	TRBJ1-2	-	-	CATSRDGYRDLGYGYTF	TGTGCCACCAGCAGAGACGGATACAGGGACCTGGGGTATGGCTACACCTTC
TRBV10-2	TRBJ1-5	TRBD1	once	CASSERTGYSNQPQHF	TGCGCCAGCAGTGAGCGGACAGGGTATAGCAATCAGCCCCAGCATTTT
TRBV19	TRBJ1-4	-	-	CASSIAGGEKLFF	TGTGCCAGTAGTATAGCTGGAGGGGAAAAACTGTTTTTT
TRBV7-9	TRBJ2-5	-	-	CASSLKLGHGGETQYF	TGTGCCAGCAGCTTAAAGTTAGGACACGGCGGAGAGACCCAGTACTTC
TRBV20-1	TRBJ2-5	TRBD2	-	CSANYPGLAGDRETQYF	TGCAGTGCAAATTATCCGGGACTAGCGGGAGACAGAGAGACCCAGTACTTC
TRBV20-1	TRBJ2-7	TRBD2	many	CSARVSGSAGEQYF	TGCAGTGCTAGAGTTAGCGGGAGTGCGGGCGAGCAGTACTTC
TRBV19	TRBJ1-1	-	many	CASSMSWMNTEAFF	TGTGCCAGTAGTATGAGTTGGATGAACACTGAAGCTTTCTTT
TRBV11-2	TRBJ2-7	-	-	CASSPSRQVSYF	TGTGCCAGCAGCCCTAGTCGCCAGGTCAGTTACTTC
TRBV5-1	TRBJ2-3	TRBD2	-	CASSLAMRESATDTQYF	TGCGCCAGCAGCTTGGCTATGCGGGAGAGCGCGACAGATACGCAGTATTTT
TRBV7-2	TRBJ2-3	-	few	CASSSHSSDREDTQYF	TGTGCCAGCAGCTCTCACTCTAGCGACAGGGAGGATACGCAGTATTTT
TRBV7-6	TRBJ2-3	-	-	CASSHQRAGDTQYF	TGTGCCAGCAGCCACCAGCGGGCGGGGGATACGCAGTATTTT
TRBV5-1	TRBJ2-7	TRBD1	-	CASSAPEGTGAYEQYF	TGCGCCAGCAGCGCCCCGGAAGGGACAGGGGCGTACGAGCAGTACTTC
TRBV9	TRBJ2-2	-	many	CASSSTGLTNTGELFF	TGTGCCAGCAGCTCAACAGGGTTGACGAACACCGGGGAGCTGTTTTTT
TRBV2	TRBJ1-5	-	once	CASSEGRSPNNQPQHF	TGTGCCAGCAGTGAAGGGCGGAGTCCGAACAATCAGCCCCAGCATTTT
TRBV24-1	TRBJ2-4	-	-	CATGGREADIQYF	TGTGCCACCGGCGGCAGGGAAGCTGACATTCAGTACTTC
TRBV7-9	TRBJ2-5	-	-	CASSPGQGWGETQYF	TGTGCCAGCAGCCCGGGTCAGGGGTGGGGAGAGACCCAGTACTTC
TRBV4-3	TRBJ1-1	-	-	CASSQGHTEAFF	TGCGCCAGCAGCCAAGGTCACACTGAAGCTTTCTTT
TRBV7-9	TRBJ2-3	TRBD2	-	CATPVAGGLDTQYF	TGTGCCACGCCCGTAGCGGGGGGGCTTGATACGCAGTATTTT
TRBV5-1	TRBJ2-3	-	-	CASSWSSRVGTDTQYF	TGCGCCAGCAGCTGGTCATCTAGAGTCGGCACAGATACGCAGTATTTT
TRBV20-1	TRBJ2-7	-	-	CSARGGGPSSCEQYF	TGCAGCGCTAGAGGGGGGGGCCCAAGCTCCTGCGAGCAGTACTTC
TRBV5-6	TRBJ1-2	-	-	CASSLGESYYGYTF	TGTGCCAGCAGCTTAGGGGAAAGCTACTATGGCTACACCTTC
TRBV25-1	TRBJ1-5	TRBD1	-	CASSEWQGAYSNQPQHF	TGTGCCAGCAGTGAATGGCAGGGGGCATATAGCAATCAGCCCCAGCATTTT
TRBV7-8	TRBJ1-5	-	few	CASSLRTHQPQHF	TGTGCCAGCAGCCTGCGAACCCATCAGCCCCAGCATTTT
TRBV20-1	TRBJ1-6	TRBD1	-	CSARDRIRYSPLHF	TGCAGTGCTAGGGACAGGATTCGTTATTCACCCCTCCACTTT
TRBV20-1	TRBJ2-1	-	few	CSEDWGPYNEQFF	TGCAGTGAAGACTGGGGACCCTACAATGAGCAGTTCTTC
TRBV19	TRBJ2-3	-	few	CASSIGGLATDTQYF	TGTGCCAGTAGTATAGGAGGACTGGCCACAGATACGCAGTATTTT
TRBV19	TRBJ2-1	TRBD2	many	CASSRVSGGPYNEQFF	TGTGCCAGTAGTAGGGTAAGCGGGGGACCCTACAATGAGCAGTTCTTC
TRBV24-1	TRBJ2-7	TRBD2	-	CATSDLIRLAGGAREQYF	TGTGCCACCAGTGACCTAATTAGACTAGCGGGAGGGGCCCGGGAGCAGTACTTC
TRBV20-1	TRBJ2-1	-	-	CSAPWYNEQFF	TGCAGTGCCCCGTGGTACAATGAGCAGTTCTTC
TRBV7-6	TRBJ1-5	-	few	CASSLEVNQPQHF	TGTGCCAGCAGCTTAGAGGTGAATCAGCCCCAGCATTTT
TRBV5-8	TRBJ2-7	-	once	CASSLGLGASSYEQYF	TGTGCCAGCAGCTTGGGGCTGGGGGCGAGCTCCTACGAGCAGTACTTC
TRBV29-1	TRBJ1-1	-	few	CSTTGTSGTEAFF	TGCAGCACCACCGGGACCTCGGGCACTGAAGCTTTCTTT
TRBV20-1	TRBJ1-5	-	-	CSARVWAGDQPQHF	TGCAGTGCTAGAGTGTGGGCAGGGGATCAGCCCCAGCATTTT
TRBV7-9	TRBJ2-6	-	-	CASSPRGGSGANVLTF	TGTGCCAGCAGCCCCCGGGGCGGCTCTGGGGCCAACGTCCTGACTTTC
TRBV16	TRBJ2-1	TRBD2	-	CASSPRDFGTSFNEQFF	TGTGCCAGCAGCCCCCGGGACTTCGGGACTAGCTTTAATGAGCAGTTCTTC
TRBV20-1	TRBJ2-2	-	many	CSAIKGGIGELFF	TGCAGTGCTATTAAAGGGGGGATCGGGGAGCTGTTTTTT
TRBV20-1	TRBJ2-1	TRBD2	few	CSAEAGDQEQFF	TGCAGTGCCGAGGCGGGGGATCAGGAGCAGTTCTTC
TRBV10-1	TRBJ2-7	TRBD1	few	CASNLPGQGNLGEQYF	TGCGCCAGCAATCTACCGGGACAGGGCAATCTGGGCGAGCAGTACTTC
TRBV7-2	TRBJ1-2	TRBD1	-	CASSGPGQGASGYTF	TGTGCCAGCAGCGGACCGGGACAGGGGGCTAGTGGCTACACCTTC
TRBV12-3/TRBV12-4	TRBJ2-1	-	few	CASSEGQEFF	TGTGCCAGCAGCGAGGGTCAGGAGTTCTTC
TRBV7-2	TRBJ2-1	-	-	CASSPRRGSSYNEQFF	TGTGCCAGCAGCCCGCGACGGGGGAGCTCCTACAATGAGCAGTTCTTC
TRBV18	TRBJ1-1	-	few	CASSPGWSGETEAFF	TGTGCCAGCTCACCTGGTTGGTCAGGGGAGACTGAAGCTTTCTTT
TRBV10-3	TRBJ2-1	-	once	CAISESTTRSNEQFF	TGTGCCATCAGTGAGTCGACGACACGTAGCAATGAGCAGTTCTTC
TRBV7-2	TRBJ2-2	-	-	CASIYSLTGGLFF	TGTGCCAGCATTTACTCACTTACCGGGGGGCTGTTTTTT